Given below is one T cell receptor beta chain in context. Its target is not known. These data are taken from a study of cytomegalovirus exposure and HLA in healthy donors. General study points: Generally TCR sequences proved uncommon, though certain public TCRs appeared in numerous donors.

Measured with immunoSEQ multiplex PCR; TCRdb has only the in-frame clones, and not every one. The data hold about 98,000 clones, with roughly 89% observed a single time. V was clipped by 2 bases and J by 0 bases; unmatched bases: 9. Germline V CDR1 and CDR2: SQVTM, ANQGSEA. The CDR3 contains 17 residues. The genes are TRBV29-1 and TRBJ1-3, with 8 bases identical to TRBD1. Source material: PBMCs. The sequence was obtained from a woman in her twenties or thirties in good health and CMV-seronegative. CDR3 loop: CSVEPTAGGHSGNTIYF. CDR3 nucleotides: TGCAGCGTTGAACCCACGGCAGGGGGCCACTCTGGAAACACCATATATTTT.